The 16 T cell receptor beta chains below come from one sample, sequenced in a study of blood T cell repertoires in COVID-19. TCRdb keeps only in-frame clones here, not all; method: immunoSEQ multiplex PCR. The sample records around 21,000 clones, roughly 78% being singletons. Material for sequencing was peripheral blood. All receptors come from an older man with acute or convalescent COVID-19.

The chain recombines TRBV24-1 with TRBJ2-3; D possibly corresponds to TRBD1 (6 bases). This CDR3 has 16 amino acids. V lost 4 bases and J lost 3, with 16 bases in between. CDR1 is KGHDR, CDR2 SFDVKD, per germline. The CDR3 sequence is CATSDPGRGQTDTQYF. In DNA, the CDR3 is TGTGCCACCAGTGACCCGGGCAGGGGTCAGACAGATACGCAGTATTTT.

This sequence joins TRBV23-1 and TRBJ2-3, with 11 positions matching TRBD2. TRBV23-1 is labeled an ORF, and its function is uncertain. CDR3 length: 23 amino acids. Trimming removed 5 bases from V and 2 bases from J; junction bases left unmatched: 27. The CDR3 region is CASSSKVAGGVDGVPRSTDTQYF. CDR3 bases: TGCGCCAGCAGTTCCAAGGTAGCGGGAGGGGTGGATGGAGTTCCCAGGTCCACAGATACGCAGTATTTT.

V gene TRBV7-2 combines with J gene TRBJ1-5; a weak D match, TRBD1 (5 bases). The V end lost 4 bases, the J end lost 2 bases, and 12 bases lay between the germline ends. The CDR3 contains 15 residues. Germline V gene data show CDR1 as SGHTA and CDR2 as FQGNSA. CDR3 DNA: TGTGCCAGCAGCTCAAGGGGCGCCGGCAATCAGCCCCAGCATTTT. Translated, it gives CASSSRGAGNQPQHF.

The chain combines TRBV6-4 with TRBJ2-3; 11 positions agree with TRBD2. Germline loops: CDR1 MRHNA, CDR2 SNTAGT. V gave up 4 bases and J gave up 6 bases; unmatched junction bases: 6. The CDR3 is 15 amino acids. The DNA of the CDR3 is TGTGCCAGCAGTGTGTCTAGCGGGAGGTCGGATACGCAGTATTTT. Encoded protein: CASSVSSGRSDTQYF.

The chain uses TRBV27 and TRBJ2-5; TRBD1 aligns across 8 bases. The CDR3 has 13 residues. CDR1 is MNHEY and CDR2 is SMNVEV in the germline V gene (reference sequence). J gave up 5 bases and V 10 bases, and 9 bases lay outside the gene matches. The CDR3 sequence is CATSRGRWETQYF. The CDR3 DNA reads TGTGCCACTTCCAGGGGGCGATGGGAGACCCAGTACTTC.

This chain links TRBV5-4 with TRBJ2-3; D not resolved. The CDR3 totals 14 residues. Trimming took 2 bases from V and 4 from J, leaving 11 bases between them. CDR1 and CDR2 from the germline V gene are SGHNT and YYREEE (reference sequence). The CDR3 here is CASSFSAGADTQYF. For the CDR3, the DNA is TGTGCCAGCAGCTTCTCAGCAGGCGCAGATACGCAGTATTTT. Looking up the rest from reference TRBV5-4 and TRBJ2-3 gives the full variable domain: ETGVTQSPTHLIKTRGQQVTLRCSSQSGHNTVSWYQQALGQGPQFIFQYYREEENGRGNFPPRFSGLQFPNYSSELNVNALELDDSALYLCASSFSAGADTQYFGPGTRLTVL.

In this sample, this clone turned up once. J is TRBJ2-3 and V is TRBV27; 9 nucleotides align to TRBD2. The CDR3 sequence is 15 residues long. With V trimmed by 6 bases and J by 7 bases, 11 bases remained unmatched. Germline CDR1 reads MNHEY; CDR2 reads SMNVEV (reference sequence). This CDR3 reads CASSGRTSDSNTQYF. For the CDR3, the DNA is TGTGCCAGCAGCGGCCGGACTAGCGATTCAAATACGCAGTATTTT.

The chain links TRBV16 to TRBJ2-7; TRBD2 is a possible D gene (5 bases). The CDR3 spans 13 residues. Trimming left V 3 bases short and J 4 bases short, with 10 bases between. The germline V gene has CDR1 KGHSY and CDR2 FQNENV. The CDR3 bases are TGTGCCAGCAGCCACTATCGAGGGTACGAGCAGTACTTC. Its protein is CASSHYRGYEQYF.

This chain connects TRBV7-8 to TRBJ2-5; 10 bases agree with TRBD1. Germline trimming cut 3 bases from V and 6 bases from J; bases unmatched to any gene: 16. CDR3 size: 18 residues. The germline V gene encodes CDR1 SGHVS and CDR2 FQNEAQ. CDR3 in DNA: TGTGCCAGCAGCTTCCCGGGACAGGGGATCGGCCAAGCGAAGACCCAGTACTTC. Translating it yields CASSFPGQGIGQAKTQYF.

The chain combines TRBV4-3 with TRBJ2-1; 14 nucleotides match TRBD2. There are 16 residues in the CDR3. V lost 3 bases and J lost 8; bases outside the gene matches: 6. Germline loops: CDR1 LGHNA, CDR2 YSLEER. CDR3 amino acids: CASSQGLAGVNDEQFF. CDR3 DNA: TGCGCCAGCAGCCAGGGACTAGCGGGAGTAAATGATGAGCAGTTCTTC.

The chain combines TRBV6-1 with TRBJ2-1, with D possibly matching TRBD1 (6 bases). CDR1 and CDR2 from the germline V gene are MNHNS and SASEGT. CDR3 length: 18 amino acids. Trimming cost V 0 bases and J 8 bases, with 23 bases left between them. The DNA of the CDR3 is TGTGCCAGCAGTGAAGCCATGTACGCAGGGGCCCGGCGCCATGAGCAGTTCTTC. Protein: CASSEAMYAGARRHEQFF.

The genes are TRBV11-2 and TRBJ2-1, with D possibly matching TRBD2 (5 bases). V lost 4 bases, J lost 8 bases, and 18 bases lay in between. CDR1 is SGHAT and CDR2 is FQNNGV in the germline V gene. The CDR3 extends over 15 amino acids. CDR3 sequence (DNA): TGTGCCAGCAGCTCAGCGGCCGCTGTGGAATATGAGCAGTTCTTC. Translated, it gives CASSSAAAVEYEQFF.

The chain is built from TRBV6-5 and TRBJ2-1; TRBD1 aligns across 7 bases. The V gene's germline CDR1 is MNHEY and CDR2 SVGAGI. Losses at the gene ends were 6 bases for V and 7 bases for J; bases not matched to a gene: 6. This CDR3 is 13 amino acids long. The CDR3 bases are TGTGCCAGCAGAAGGGGGCAGGAGAATGAGCAGTTCTTC. Amino acid sequence: CASRRGQENEQFF.

The V gene is TRBV19, the J gene TRBJ1-2; 8 positions match TRBD1. Germline CDR1 reads LNHDA; CDR2 reads SQIVND (reference sequence). V shed 8 bases and J 7 bases; nucleotides not matched to a gene: 18. The CDR3 has 16 residues. CDR3 sequence (DNA): TGTGCCAGTCGTAGGGCAGGGGGCGAAGTAGTCGTTGGCTACACCTTC. This gives the protein CASRRAGGEVVVGYTF.

J is TRBJ2-1 and V is TRBV18, with 14 bases aligning to TRBD2. Germline V gives CDR1 KGHSH, CDR2 LQKENI. Trimming removed 5 bases from V and 8 bases from J; junction bases left unmatched: 11. This CDR3 is built from 17 residues. The CDR3 nucleotides read TGTGCCAGCTCAACGGGACTAGCGGGAGAGACCGGCGATGAGCAGTTCTTC. This sequence encodes CASSTGLAGETGDEQFF.

The sample holds a few counts of this clone. V is TRBV25-1 and J is TRBJ2-2, with 7 positions matching TRBD1. Germline CDR1 and CDR2: MGHDK and SYGVNS. The CDR3 has 18 amino acids. The junction had 9 bases not matched to a gene; V was cut back by 2 bases and J by 0 bases. The CDR3 DNA sequence: TGTGCCAGCAGTGAAGTTTTGGGACAGTTAACGAACACCGGGGAGCTGTTTTTT. It translates to CASSEVLGQLTNTGELFF.